What follows are 26 T cell receptor beta chains derived from one specimen sequenced in a study of cytomegalovirus exposure and HLA in healthy donors. Clones were read by immunoSEQ multiplex PCR, and TCRdb kept only the in-frame ones, dropping some. The repertoire holds tens of thousands of clones, with roughly 96% as singletons. Sequencing was carried out using PBMCs. The receptors were sampled from a young man in good health and CMV-seronegative.

V is TRBV9 and J is TRBJ2-1; no clear D gene. Germline V CDR1 and CDR2: SGDLS, YYNGEE. Between the trimmed V and J ends, which lost 0 bases and 8 bases, there was a span of 9 bases. The CDR3 is 13 residues long. The CDR3 DNA reads TGTGCCAGCAGCGTAGTGACATCGGATGAGCAGTTCTTC. It specifies CASSVVTSDEQFF.

The rearrangement joins TRBV4-1 to TRBJ2-1, with 8 bases aligning to TRBD2. V lost 0 bases, J lost 8 bases, and 9 bases stayed unmatched. CDR3 length: 16 amino acids. Germline CDR1 is MGHRA and CDR2 is YSYEKL. The CDR3: CASSQDRSGSNHEQFF. The CDR3 DNA reads TGCGCCAGCAGCCAAGATAGAAGCGGGAGTAACCATGAGCAGTTCTTC.

The rearrangement joins TRBV27 to TRBJ1-2; a weak D match, TRBD1 (6 bases). CDR1 MNHEY and CDR2 SMNVEV come from the germline V gene (reference sequence). Trimming shortened V by 3 bases and J by 6 bases, and 11 bases separated the two germline ends. CDR3 length equals 13 residues. The CDR3 DNA reads as TGTGCCAGCAGTTTGACAACAGGGCATGGCTACACCTTC. Amino acid sequence: CASSLTTGHGYTF.

The chain's CDR3 is CASSPQGEEQYF. Written as DNA, the CDR3 is TGTGCCAGCTCACCACAGGGGGAAGAGCAGTACTTC. The gene calls are TRBV18 and TRBJ2-7, with a possible D match to TRBD1 (6 bases). Germline V gives CDR1 KGHSH, CDR2 LQKENI. V gave up 1 base and J gave up 7 bases, with 8 bases separating them. The CDR3 covers 12 residues. Full variable domain (remainder filled in from reference TRBV18 and TRBJ2-7): NAGVMQNPRHLVRRRGQEARLRCSPMKGHSHVYWYRQLPEEGLKFMVYLQKENIIDESGMPKERFSAEFPKEGPSILRIQQVVRGDSAAYFCASSPQGEEQYFGPGTRLTVT.

The sample holds one count of this clone. This chain uses TRBV6-5 with TRBJ1-6; 8 nucleotides match TRBD1. The CDR3 totals 16 residues. CDR1 MNHEY and CDR2 SVGAGI come from the germline V gene. The V segment lost 0 bases and the J segment 5 bases; nucleotides outside the gene matches: 3. DNA for the CDR3: TGTGCCAGCAGTTACTCGACAGGGGAAAATAATTCACCCCTCCACTTT. It translates to CASSYSTGENNSPLHF.

In nucleotides, the CDR3 is TGTGCCAGCTCACCACCGACAGGGGGCGCGGGAAATGAGCAGTTCTTC. It codes for CASSPPTGGAGNEQFF. The chain carries TRBV18 and TRBJ2-1, with TRBD1 matching 10 bases. Germline lookup yields CDR1 KGHSH and CDR2 LQKENI. The CDR3 loop spans 16 amino acids. V trimming: 0 bases; J trimming: 7 bases; junction bases outside the gene matches: 6.

The rearrangement uses TRBV28 and TRBJ2-5; the D gene is possibly TRBD2 (6 bases). The CDR3 has 12 residues. The V gene lost 8 bases and the J gene lost 1 base, with 8 bases spanning the gap. CDR1 is MDHEN and CDR2 is SYDVKM in the germline V gene. CDR3 in amino acids: CASGGIQETQYF. CDR3 nucleotides: TGTGCCAGCGGCGGGATCCAAGAGACCCAGTACTTC.

This clone was seen just once. This chain connects TRBV27 to TRBJ2-7; TRBD1 is a possible D gene (6 bases). This CDR3 has 14 residues. Germline CDR1 MNHEY, CDR2 SMNVEV (reference sequence). Trimming removed 5 bases at V and 3 bases at J, with 14 bases between. CDR3 in DNA: TGTGCCAGCAGTCTTGGGACACCAAACTACGAGCAGTACTTC. Translating gives CASSLGTPNYEQYF.

V gene TRBV4-2 combines with J gene TRBJ2-7; 12 bases align to TRBD1. The CDR3 spans 17 residues. The V gene's germline CDR1 is LGHNA and CDR2 YNFKEQ. Trimming removed 0 bases from V and 4 bases from J; junction bases left unmatched: 7. The CDR3 reads CASSQDAGTGGSYEQYF. CDR3 coding DNA: TGTGCCAGCAGCCAAGACGCGGGGACAGGGGGCTCATACGAGCAGTACTTC.

The chain uses TRBV19 and TRBJ1-5; 8 positions match TRBD1. The CDR3 covers 15 residues. Trimming cost V 4 bases and J 5 bases; bases outside gene matches: 7. Germline CDR1 reads LNHDA; CDR2 reads SQIVND (reference sequence). In DNA, the CDR3 is TGTGCCAGTAGTACACAGACAGGGGAGGATCAGCCCCAGCATTTT. Protein product: CASSTQTGEDQPQHF.

Only one count was recorded for this clone. V and J are TRBV27 and TRBJ2-3; D perhaps matches TRBD1 (5 bases). This CDR3 has 15 amino acids. V lost 3 bases and J lost 0, with 10 bases in between. Germline values: CDR1 MNHEY, CDR2 SMNVEV (reference sequence). The CDR3 nucleotides read TGTGCCAGCAGTTTTGGCAGGGCTAGCACAGATACGCAGTATTTT. This encodes CASSFGRASTDTQYF.

The rearrangement links TRBV5-1 to TRBJ1-2; 8 bases are shared with TRBD1. Trimming removed 4 bases from V and 3 bases from J; junction bases left unmatched: 5. The CDR3 totals 14 residues. CDR1 SGHRS and CDR2 YFSETQ come from the germline V gene. The DNA for the CDR3 is TGCGCCAGCAGCAACACAGGGGGGGACTATGGCTACACCTTC. Its protein is CASSNTGGDYGYTF.

This rearrangement joins TRBV28 to TRBJ2-5; 9 nucleotides align to TRBD1. The J call may not be correct, given that the DNA end is closer to TRBJ2-7. Germline lookup yields CDR1 MDHEN and CDR2 SYDVKM. The CDR3 extends over 15 amino acids. CDR3 nucleotide sequence: TGTGCCAGCAGTTATTCAACAGGGGGCATTCACGAGCAGTACTTC. Translating gives CASSYSTGGIHEQYF.

The table lists this clone with a count of one. The genes are TRBV10-2 and TRBJ1-1; TRBD1 matches at 8 bases. Trimming took 1 base from V and 5 from J; bases not matched to a gene: 3. Looked up from germline, CDR1 is WSHSY and CDR2 is SAAADI. CDR3 length equals 14 residues. Written as DNA, the CDR3 is TGCGCCAGCAGTGAGTTTACAGGGGGTACTGAAGCTTTCTTT. Encoded protein: CASSEFTGGTEAFF.

The chain recombines TRBV6-1 with TRBJ1-6; D is ambiguous. Trimming removed 3 bases at V and 8 bases at J, with 11 bases between. CDR1 MNHNS and CDR2 SASEGT come from the germline V gene. The CDR3 length is 14 residues. The CDR3, as DNA: TGTGCCAGCAGTGATGTGACATCCGATTCACCCCTCCACTTT. It yields the protein CASSDVTSDSPLHF.

The genes are TRBV18 and TRBJ2-1; 9 bases agree with TRBD1. There are 12 residues in the CDR3. The germline gives CDR1 KGHSH, CDR2 LQKENI. V shed 6 bases and J 8 bases; nucleotides not matched to a gene: 2. The CDR3 DNA reads as TGTGCCAGCTCGCGGACAGGGGATGAGCAGTTCTTC. It translates to CASSRTGDEQFF. The whole variable domain, remainder taken from reference TRBV18 and TRBJ2-1, is NAGVMQNPRHLVRRRGQEARLRCSPMKGHSHVYWYRQLPEEGLKFMVYLQKENIIDESGMPKERFSAEFPKEGPSILRIQQVVRGDSAAYFCASSRTGDEQFFGPGTRLTVL.

V and J are TRBV18 and TRBJ2-3; TRBD2 agrees at 8 bases. The CDR3 length is 15 residues. J lost 1 base, V lost 0 bases, and 0 bases had no gene match. CDR1 and CDR2 (germline): KGHSH, LQKENI. This CDR3 is CASSPPGLGTDTQYF. In DNA, the CDR3 is TGTGCCAGCTCACCACCGGGACTAGGCACAGATACGCAGTATTTT. The entire variable domain, with the rest obtained from reference TRBV18 and TRBJ2-3, is as follows: NAGVMQNPRHLVRRRGQEARLRCSPMKGHSHVYWYRQLPEEGLKFMVYLQKENIIDESGMPKERFSAEFPKEGPSILRIQQVVRGDSAAYFCASSPPGLGTDTQYFGPGTRLTVL.

V gene TRBV4-1 combines with J gene TRBJ1-2, with TRBD1 matching over 7 bases. This CDR3 region has 14 residues. In germline, CDR1 is MGHRA, CDR2 YSYEKL. Trimming removed 3 bases from V and 4 bases from J; junction bases left unmatched: 5. CDR3 in amino acids: CASSQGQSSYGYTF. In nucleotides, the CDR3 is TGCGCCAGCAGCCAGGGACAGTCCTCCTATGGCTACACCTTC.

The gene calls are TRBV29-1 and TRBJ2-1, with D possibly being TRBD2 (5 bases). V lost 0 bases and J 0 bases, leaving 12 bases between the germline ends. This CDR3 spans 16 amino acids. Germline CDR1 reads SQVTM; CDR2 reads ANQGSEA. The CDR3 DNA follows: TGCAGCGTTGAAGAACCCAGCGGCCGCTCCTACAATGAGCAGTTCTTC. Amino acid sequence: CSVEEPSGRSYNEQFF.

The chain is built from TRBV30 and TRBJ2-1; D may be TRBD2 (6 bases). The germline V and J ends were trimmed by 2 bases and 13 bases, with 12 bases remaining between them. Germline lookup yields CDR1 GTSNPN and CDR2 SVGIG (reference sequence). The CDR3 is made up of 11 amino acids. CDR3 in amino acids: CAWSSSVTQFF. The CDR3 DNA reads TGTGCCTGGAGTTCTAGCGTTACTCAGTTCTTC.

The chain joins TRBV28 to TRBJ2-7, with unresolved D. Germline values: CDR1 MDHEN, CDR2 SYDVKM. The CDR3 loop spans 12 amino acids. V lost 6 bases, J lost 2 bases, and 8 bases lay in between. The CDR3, as DNA: TGTGCCAGCAGCGAACATGCCTACGAGCAGTACTTC. The encoded protein is CASSEHAYEQYF.

The table lists this clone with a count of one. CDR3 loop: CASSPLGAGANEQYF. CDR3 DNA: TGTGCCAGTAGTCCCTTAGGAGCGGGAGCCAACGAGCAGTACTTC. The chain combines TRBV19 with TRBJ2-7, with TRBD2 matching 8 bases. V was pared by 5 bases and J by 5 bases, with 11 bases of the junction left unmatched. This CDR3 is 15 amino acids long. Germline loops: CDR1 LNHDA, CDR2 SQIVND (reference sequence). Supplemented by reference TRBV19 and TRBJ2-7, the full variable domain reads DGGITQSPKYLFRKEGQNVTLSCEQNLNHDAMYWYRQDPGQGLRLIYYSQIVNDFQKGDIAEGYSVSREKKESFPLTVTSAQKNPTAFYLCASSPLGAGANEQYFGPGTRLTVT.

J is TRBJ2-1 and V is TRBV7-3; 10 bases are a match to TRBD1. From germline, CDR1 is SGHTA and CDR2 FQGTGA. With V trimmed by 5 bases and J by 3 bases, 10 bases remained unmatched. This CDR3 region has 17 residues. In nucleotides, the CDR3 is TGTGCCAGCAGCCTGTTCCACCGGACAGGGGGCTACAATGAGCAGTTCTTC. Translating gives CASSLFHRTGGYNEQFF.

V usage is TRBV27 and J usage is TRBJ1-1; 7 nucleotides line up with TRBD1. The V gene's germline CDR1 is MNHEY and CDR2 SMNVEV (reference sequence). V lost 5 bases to trimming and J lost 2 bases; unmatched junction nucleotides: 8. CDR3 size: 15 residues. CDR3 residues: CASSPSRQGNTEAFF. The CDR3, as DNA: TGTGCCAGCAGTCCCAGCAGACAGGGTAACACTGAAGCTTTCTTT.

This chain joins TRBV6-5 and TRBJ1-1; TRBD1 might be the D (6 bases). Germline-derived CDR1 and CDR2 are MNHEY and SVGAGI. V was cut by 4 bases and J by 8 bases, with 11 bases left in between. The CDR3 length is 12 residues. CDR3 DNA sequence: TGTGCCAGCAGTTCACACAGGGCGGAAGCTTTCTTT. It encodes CASSSHRAEAFF.

The rearrangement links TRBV7-2 to TRBJ2-7; D may be TRBD1 (8 bases). CDR1 SGHTA and CDR2 FQGNSA come from the germline V gene. Trimming left V 4 bases short and J 4 bases short, with 17 bases between. The CDR3 has 15 residues. CDR3 residues: CASSSGQGGFYEQYF. The CDR3 DNA follows: TGTGCCAGCAGCTCCGGACAGGGAGGGTTTTACGAGCAGTACTTC.